The TCR beta chain described here comes from a study of cytomegalovirus exposure and HLA in healthy donors. Per germline, CDR1 MNHNS and CDR2 SASEGT. The CDR3 contains 15 residues. V lost 5 bases to trimming and J lost 5 bases; unmatched junction nucleotides: 6. Regarding this clone: Its cognate antigen is unknown.

General observations from the study: The study recorded 150 to 200 TCR beta chains that were cytomegalovirus-associated.

The repertoire was sequenced with immunoSEQ multiplex PCR; TCRdb's copy has only in-frame clones and lacks some. Of more than 150,000 clones listed, 88% were seen once; the top ten hold 3%. Sample: PBMCs. The source of this sequence is a man younger than 30 in good health and CMV-seronegative. The V gene is TRBV6-1, the J gene TRBJ2-5; 12 bases align to TRBD2. CDR3 residues: CASSRTSGKDETQYF. CDR3 coding DNA: TGTGCCAGCAGTCGGACTAGCGGGAAGGATGAGACCCAGTACTTC.